This T cell receptor beta chain was obtained from a study of blood T cell repertoires in COVID-19. At the level of the study: PBMCs, B-cell-depleted T cells, or T cells provided the cDNA or gDNA that made up the material.

Clones were read by immunoSEQ multiplex PCR, and TCRdb kept only the in-frame ones, dropping some. Seen here are roughly 300,000 clones, around 86% observed once, and the top ten hold about 4.2%. The clonotype was recovered from a man aged 30 to 45 who had recovered from COVID-19. The specimen was PBMCs or T cells enriched from blood (not recorded which).

CDR3 sequence (DNA): TGTGCCAGCAGCCTTAGGACTAGCGGGGTCCCAGATACGCAGTATTTT. This gives the protein CASSLRTSGVPDTQYF. V is TRBV7-9 and J is TRBJ2-3; TRBD2 matches at 12 bases. CDR3 length: 16 residues. The V segment lost 5 bases and the J segment 4 bases; nucleotides outside the gene matches: 7. Germline V gene lookup returns CDR1 SEHNR and CDR2 FQNEAQ (reference sequence).